Only a few counts were recorded for the clone carrying this T cell receptor beta chain. Each CDR3 protein gets one entry after TCRdb re-called the 5' RACE reads with MiXCR. The sample contains more than 400,000 distinct CDR3 sequences, about 16% of which appear only once. This sample stems from a study of identical twins. In germline, CDR1 is SGHNT, CDR2 YENEEA. The CDR3 sequence is 16 residues long. Germline trimming cut 5 bases from V and 2 bases from J; bases unmatched to any gene: 6. These data are also associated with another study on yellow fever vaccine responses in identical twins.

This clonotype originated in a woman aged 18-30 years in good health. The chain joins TRBV11-3 to TRBJ2-7; the match to TRBD2 covers 13 bases. The source material was CD4+ T cells sorted from blood. CDR3 region: CASSPWTSGSAYEQYF. DNA for the CDR3: TGTGCCAGCAGCCCTTGGACTAGCGGGAGTGCCTACGAGCAGTACTTC.